A selection of T cell receptor beta chains follows, all from one sample in a study of T cells in Graves' hyperthyroidism and ophthalmopathy. TCRdb passed the multiplex PCR reads through MiXCR, listing each CDR3 protein once. Among 350,000 or so distinct CDR3 sequences listed, 15% to 20% were seen once. Sequenced sample: blood. The receptors come from a woman between 40 and 50 years old with Graves' ophthalmopathy. Both conserved end residues are part of each CDR3. The D gene is left open where the match is weak. A row's size may be missing; if present it is once, few, many or a size class.

>TRBJ2-7|TRBV13|TRBD1|many
CASSFAGQGFEQYF
TGTGCCAGCAGCTTCGCGGGACAGGGATTTGAACAGTACTTC
>TRBJ2-2|TRBV10-1|NA|many
CASSESGPVGELFF
TGCGCCAGCAGTGAGAGCGGGCCTGTCGGGGAGCTGTTTTTT
>TRBJ2-5|TRBV9|TRBD2|many
CASSGGGLAGGPWETQYF
TGTGCCAGCAGCGGAGGGGGACTAGCGGGAGGGCCGTGGGAGACCCAGTACTTC
>TRBJ1-1|TRBV12-3/TRBV12-4|NA|many
CASSLKQVTEAFF
TGTGCCAGCAGTTTAAAACAGGTCACGGAAGCTTTCTTT
>TRBJ1-1|TRBV6-5|NA|few
CASRTRGNTEAFF
TGTGCCAGCAGAACTCGGGGCAACACTGAAGCTTTCTTT
>TRBJ2-2|TRBV30|NA|many
CAWSVFARGPGELFF
TGTGCCTGGAGTGTATTCGCGCGGGGGCCCGGGGAGCTGTTTTTT
>TRBJ1-2|TRBV12-3/TRBV12-4|TRBD1|many
CASSTGGRDYGYTF
TGTGCCAGCAGTACAGGGGGCCGAGACTATGGCTACACCTTC
>TRBJ2-2|TRBV6-1|TRBD1|NA
CASSEPGQANTGELFF
TGTGCCAGCAGTGAACCGGGACAGGCGAACACCGGGGAGCTGTTTTTT
>TRBJ2-7|TRBV30|TRBD2|once
CAWSRTPGGYEQYF
TGTGCCTGGAGTAGAACCCCGGGAGGCTACGAGCAGTACTTC
>TRBJ2-5|TRBV5-5|NA|many
CASSPSRTTYQETQYF
TGTGCCAGCAGCCCGTCACGGACTACCTACCAAGAGACCCAGTACTTC
>TRBJ2-7|TRBV5-1|TRBD2|many
CASSLGLAGLYEQYF
TGCGCCAGCAGCTTGGGGCTAGCGGGGCTCTACGAGCAGTACTTC
>TRBJ2-2|TRBV14|NA|NA
CASGQGWDSVTRTGELFF
TGTGCCAGCGGCCAAGGCTGGGACTCCGTCACGAGGACCGGGGAGCTGTTTTTT
>TRBJ1-1|TRBV7-2|TRBD1|NA
CASRPPGQGPTEAFF
TGTGCCAGCAGACCACCGGGACAGGGACCCACTGAAGCTTTCTTT
>TRBJ1-4|TRBV6-5|TRBD1|many
CASSYSYRGLNEKLFF
TGTGCCAGCAGTTACTCCTACAGGGGCCTTAATGAAAAACTGTTTTTT
>TRBJ1-1|TRBV19|NA|many
CASIQDGMNTEAFF
TGTGCCAGTATACAGGACGGAATGAACACTGAAGCTTTCTTT
>TRBJ2-7|TRBV20-1|NA|many
CSARAPIQGPSYEQYF
TGCAGTGCTAGAGCCCCGATACAGGGACCTTCCTACGAGCAGTACTTC
>TRBJ2-5|TRBV6-5|TRBD2|many
CASRPSGRSQYF
TGTGCCAGCAGGCCTAGCGGGAGGTCCCAGTACTTC
>TRBJ2-7|TRBV7-9|TRBD1|many
CASRGQGHEQYF
TGTGCCAGCAGGGGACAGGGCCACGAGCAGTACTTC
>TRBJ2-5|TRBV7-2|NA|many
CASSAAGWGTQYF
TGTGCCAGCAGCGCGGCAGGGTGGGGGACCCAGTACTTC
>TRBJ2-7|TRBV18|TRBD2|many
CASSPMLAGYEQYF
TGTGCCAGCTCACCCATGCTAGCGGGCTACGAGCAGTACTTC
>TRBJ1-1|TRBV5-5|NA|many
CASSQTGYTEAFF
TGTGCCAGCAGCCAAACAGGATACACTGAAGCTTTCTTT
>TRBJ1-1|TRBV20-1|NA|many
CSARDLVRGTEAFF
TGCAGTGCTAGAGATTTGGTTCGAGGGACTGAAGCTTTCTTT
>TRBJ2-7|TRBV6-2/TRBV6-3|NA|NA
CASKVETATREQYF
TGTGCCAGCAAAGTTGAGACAGCCACTCGTGAGCAGTACTTC
>TRBJ2-7|TRBV5-1|TRBD1|NA
CASSAPGQGDYEQYF
TGCGCCAGCAGCGCCCCGGGACAGGGAGACTACGAGCAGTACTTC
>TRBJ2-7|TRBV6-1|NA|many
CASSVLYEQYF
TGTGCCAGCAGTGTTCTTTACGAGCAGTACTTC
>TRBJ2-2|TRBV11-3|NA|many
CASSSSTGELFF
TGTGCCAGCAGCTCATCCACCGGGGAGCTGTTTTTT
>TRBJ1-1|TRBV9|NA|many
CASSVQGLTNTEAFF
TGTGCCAGCAGCGTACAGGGGCTGACGAACACTGAAGCTTTCTTT
>TRBJ1-2|TRBV11-2|NA|many
CASSLEGRGGYGYTF
TGTGCCAGCAGCTTAGAGGGCCGGGGGGGGTATGGCTACACCTTC
>TRBJ1-5|TRBV12-3/TRBV12-4|NA|NA
CASSLGQGPQPQHF
TGTGCCAGCAGTTTAGGGCAGGGACCGCAGCCCCAGCATTTT